The 14 T cell receptor beta chains below all came from one sample that was sequenced in a study of technical replicates of blood from several donors. This table comes from immunoSEQ multiplex PCR, and its TCRdb copy is limited to in-frame clones, with some not included. The sample consists of around 69,000 clones, approximately 97% of them appearing once. Input material: T cells isolated from PBMCs. All receptors derive from a human donor in good health.

The CDR3 nucleotides are TGTGCCAGCAGTTGGGGGGGCGCGGGGCAGCCCCAGCATTTT. As protein: CASSWGGAGQPQHF. The genes are TRBV27 and TRBJ1-5; D is perhaps TRBD1 (6 bases). Trimming cost V 4 bases and J 7 bases, with 14 bases left between them. This CDR3 is built from 14 residues. In germline, CDR1 is MNHEY, CDR2 SMNVEV (reference sequence).

The CDR3 reads CASSSAGSGVKQYF. The CDR3 nucleotides read TGCGCCAGCAGTTCAGCCGGGTCAGGGGTCAAGCAGTACTTC. The J gene is TRBJ2-7, the V gene TRBV10-1; D is perhaps TRBD1 (6 bases). The CDR3 is made up of 14 amino acids. Trimming took 5 bases from V and 8 from J, leaving 19 bases between them. Germline CDR1 WNHNN, CDR2 SYGVQD (reference sequence).

The genes are TRBV10-2 and TRBJ1-1; 8 bases fit TRBD1. Losses at the gene ends were 5 bases for V and 5 bases for J; bases not matched to a gene: 4. This CDR3 region has 13 residues. Per the germline V gene, CDR1 is WSHSY and CDR2 is SAAADI. CDR3 loop: CASSTGGFTEAFF. CDR3 in DNA: TGCGCCAGCAGTACAGGGGGATTTACTGAAGCTTTCTTT.

This chain links TRBV12-5 with TRBJ2-2; D gene unclear. Germline CDR1 LGHNT, CDR2 FRNRAP. CDR3 length equals 13 residues. The ends were cut back, 8 bases at V and 1 base at J, with 8 bases in the middle. CDR3 region: CASRDENTGELFF. In nucleotides, the CDR3 is TGTGCTAGTCGCGATGAGAACACCGGGGAGCTGTTTTTT.

The chain uses TRBV6-5 and TRBJ1-2; 7 bases agree with TRBD1. V trimming: 4 bases; J trimming: 9 bases; junction bases outside the gene matches: 17. CDR1 is MNHEY and CDR2 is SVGAGI in the germline V gene. CDR3 length: 16 residues. The CDR3 DNA reads TGTGCCAGCAGTTCTATTAGAACCGGGACAGCTAGAAGCTACACCTTC. It encodes CASSSIRTGTARSYTF.

J is TRBJ1-4 and V is TRBV2; maybe TRBD1 (6 bases). The CDR3 spans 18 residues. Germline CDR1 SNHLY, CDR2 FYNNEI. V was shortened by 6 bases and J by 2 bases, with 22 bases between the two germline ends. The CDR3 DNA sequence: TGTGCCAGCAGACGCACCAGAGACAGGTTTTCGACTAATGAAAAACTGTTTTTT. Protein product: CASRRTRDRFSTNEKLFF.

This clone was seen just once. This chain connects TRBV27 to TRBJ2-2; 7 bases match TRBD2. Losses at the gene ends were 8 bases for V and 5 bases for J; bases not matched to a gene: 11. This CDR3 has 15 amino acids. The V gene's germline CDR1 is MNHEY and CDR2 SMNVEV (reference sequence). The CDR3 coding sequence is TGTGCCAGCCTTTGGGAGGGGCGGTGGACCGGGGAGCTGTTTTTT. It yields the protein CASLWEGRWTGELFF.

This sequence joins TRBV5-4 and TRBJ2-5; 7 bases align to TRBD1. The germline V gene encodes CDR1 SGHNT and CDR2 YYREEE (reference sequence). The trim removed 4 bases at V and 3 bases at J, leaving 6 bases unmatched. The CDR3 spans 14 residues. The CDR3 loop is CASSPRDSKETQYF. CDR3 bases: TGTGCCAGCAGCCCACGGGACAGTAAAGAGACCCAGTACTTC.

V and J are TRBV28 and TRBJ2-7, with D possibly TRBD2 on 7 matching bases. The CDR3 loop spans 14 amino acids. The germline V and J ends were trimmed by 8 bases and 4 bases, with 18 bases remaining between them. Germline V gene lookup returns CDR1 MDHEN and CDR2 SYDVKM. The DNA for the CDR3 is TGTGCCAGCGATGGTGGGGGGGCCAGGTACGAGCAGTACTTC. This encodes CASDGGGARYEQYF. Together with reference TRBV28 and TRBJ2-7, the CDR3 gives the full variable domain: DVKVTQSSRYLVKRTGEKVFLECVQDMDHENMFWYRQDPGLGLRLIYFSYDVKMKEKGDIPEGYSVSREKKERFSLILESASTNQTSMYLCASDGGGARYEQYFGPGTRLTVT.

The genes are TRBV5-4 and TRBJ2-5, with 15 bases fitting TRBD2. The V gene end was trimmed by 4 bases and the J gene end by 5 bases; junction bases not matched to a gene: 3. CDR3 length equals 15 residues. The germline gives CDR1 SGHNT, CDR2 YYREEE (reference sequence). The CDR3 reads CASSIGTSGRETQYF. CDR3 DNA sequence: TGTGCCAGCAGCATTGGGACTAGCGGGAGGGAGACCCAGTACTTC.

V is TRBV2 and J is TRBJ2-4; D gene uncertain. V was cut by 6 bases and J by 7 bases, with 10 bases left in between. In germline, CDR1 is SNHLY, CDR2 FYNNEI. The CDR3 is 12 residues long. CDR3 nucleotide sequence: TGTGCCAGCAGAGAGGAATATAACATTCAGTACTTC. Translated, it gives CASREEYNIQYF.

The chain joins TRBV2 to TRBJ2-3, with TRBD2 identical over 7 bases. The CDR3 runs to 17 residues. V was pared by 0 bases and J by 1 base, with 7 bases of the junction left unmatched. CDR1 is SNHLY and CDR2 is FYNNEI in the germline V gene. The CDR3 DNA is TGTGCCAGCAGTGAAGCGGGAAGCGGGAAGGGCACAGATACGCAGTATTTT. Protein product: CASSEAGSGKGTDTQYF.

The V gene is TRBV19, the J gene TRBJ1-1, with D perhaps matching TRBD1 (6 bases). The V end lost 11 bases, the J end lost 0 bases, and 13 bases lay between the germline ends. Germline CDR1 reads LNHDA; CDR2 reads SQIVND (reference sequence). The CDR3 is made up of 13 amino acids. The CDR3 is CASSRTVNTEAFF. The DNA for the CDR3 is TGTGCCTCCTCGCGGACAGTGAACACTGAAGCTTTCTTT.

The rearrangement joins TRBV11-2 to TRBJ2-1, with D possibly being TRBD1 (5 bases). The V end was cut by 5 bases, the J end by 1 base, with 24 bases between. The germline V gene encodes CDR1 SGHAT and CDR2 FQNNGV. The CDR3 runs to 19 residues. The CDR3 coding sequence is TGTGCCAGCAGCATGTTTGGCAGGGATCGACCCGGGTCCTACAATGAGCAGTTCTTC. As protein: CASSMFGRDRPGSYNEQFF.